The text below deals with one T cell receptor (beta chain). What it binds is unknown. The sample belongs to a study of shared clonotypes between healthy human individuals. Naive CD8 cells comprised CD45RO-negative, CCR7-positively selected cells, excluding terminally differentiated effector memory CD45RA+ cells. Genomic DNA of every subset was divided equally among multiple immunoSEQ plates. Some 30,000 T cell genomes, or approximately 200 ng DNA, went into the sorted-subset replicate PCRs. Methods used by the authors: Junction-only immunoSEQ sequences carried no quality scores, so filtering differed. Sequencing used immunoSEQ multiplex PCR; TCRdb keeps in-frame clones, though not all of them. V and J calls plus clone size are reproduced from that table; the DNA served to infer D and trimming. The sample has about 2 million clones; approximately 94% are singletons. This CDR3 is built from 13 residues. With 5 bases removed from V and 2 bases from J, the gap between germline ends came to 10 bases. Germline V lookup: CDR1 MNHEY, CDR2 SMNVEV (reference sequence).

Overall study findings and caveats: Non-shared clonotypes had lower generation probabilities than clonotypes shared by all four sorted-subset donors.

The chain joins TRBV27 to TRBJ2-7; the D gene could be TRBD1 or TRBD2 (5 bases each). Sequenced: naive CD8+ T cells sorted from blood. The clonotype was recovered from a man aged 18 to 35 in good health. CDR3 in amino acids: CASSIGTPYEQYF. For the CDR3, the DNA is TGTGCCAGCAGTATCGGGACGCCCTACGAGCAGTACTTC.